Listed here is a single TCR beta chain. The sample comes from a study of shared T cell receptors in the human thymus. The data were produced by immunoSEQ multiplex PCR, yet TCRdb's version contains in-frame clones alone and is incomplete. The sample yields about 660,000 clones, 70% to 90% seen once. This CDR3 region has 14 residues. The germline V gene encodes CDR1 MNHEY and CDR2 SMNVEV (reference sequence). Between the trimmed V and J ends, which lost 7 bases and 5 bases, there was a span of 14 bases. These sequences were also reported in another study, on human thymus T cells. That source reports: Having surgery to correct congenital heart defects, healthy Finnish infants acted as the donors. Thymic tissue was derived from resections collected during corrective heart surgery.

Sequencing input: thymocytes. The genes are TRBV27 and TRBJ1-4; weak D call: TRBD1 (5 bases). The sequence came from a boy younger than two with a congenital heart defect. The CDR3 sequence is CASNAGTPNEKLFF. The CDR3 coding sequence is TGTGCCAGCAACGCCGGGACTCCAAATGAAAAACTGTTTTTT.